The rows below give T cell receptor beta chains drawn from one sample of a study of regulatory T cells in long-lasting Graves disease. MiXCR, run by TCRdb on the multiplex PCR reads, gives a single entry per CDR3 protein. The data show 580,000 or so distinct CDR3 sequences, with more than 15% seen just once and around 12% held by the top ten. The data were also submitted as part of a second study, on T cells in Graves' hyperthyroidism and ophthalmopathy.

Here the sequenced sample was peripheral blood mononuclear cells (PBMCs), taken at new diagnosis, from a patient treated with antithyroid drugs. The receptors stem from a man younger than 35 with Graves disease. The CDR3 runs from the conserved cysteine through the conserved F or W. Each record gives: V gene, J gene, CDR3 protein.

TRBV2	TRBJ1-5	CASSPGVERQPQHF
TRBV30	TRBJ2-7	CACLTGPYEQYF
TRBV5-1	TRBJ2-1	CASSLVPTGVAGANEQFF
TRBV11-2	TRBJ2-2	CASSLEFMAGKLFF
TRBV19	TRBJ2-2	CASSQQGSNTGELFF
TRBV30	TRBJ1-5	CAWSVTGLGPQHF
TRBV29-1	TRBJ2-5	CSVASGGETQYF
TRBV20-1	TRBJ1-5	CSAVSTGNQPQHF
TRBV30	TRBJ2-7	CAWSSSGGTYEQYF
TRBV18	TRBJ2-3	CASSRGPDGTDTQYF
TRBV6-2/TRBV6-3	TRBJ1-2	CASSQGQGLTF
TRBV30	TRBJ1-5	CAWSGTYLSNQPQHF
TRBV6-2/TRBV6-3	TRBJ2-1	CASSESVRGNYNEQFF
TRBV11-2	TRBJ2-1	CASTPGQGHEQFF
TRBV11-2	TRBJ2-2	CASSLGTGLGELFF
TRBV5-1	TRBJ2-3	CASSASDTQYF
TRBV12-3/TRBV12-4	TRBJ2-7	CASSLGGGIGYEQYF
TRBV7-3	TRBJ2-5	CASSSRVYETQYF
TRBV2	TRBJ2-7	CARRQVPAYEQYF
TRBV20-1	TRBJ1-6	CSARETGAAYNSPLHF
TRBV7-9	TRBJ1-2	CASSLGQGPYGYTF
TRBV2	TRBJ1-2	CASSAGVGSYGYTF
TRBV7-9	TRBJ2-3	CASSPSGRGRTDTQYF
TRBV6-5	TRBJ1-1	CASSYSNRGGTEAFF
TRBV6-1	TRBJ2-5	CASSQGTAQTQYF
TRBV27	TRBJ1-2	CASSIHRDRGQGGYTF
TRBV5-1	TRBJ2-7	CASSSGQGAINEQYF
TRBV3-1	TRBJ1-6	CASSQGQGRLDSPLHF
TRBV30	TRBJ2-7	CAWGLGTGIHEQYF
TRBV6-1	TRBJ1-2	CASTLTVNYGYTF
TRBV15	TRBJ2-2	CATSVRLANTGELFF
TRBV3-1	TRBJ1-1	CASSQVTGGNTEAFF
TRBV7-2	TRBJ1-5	CASRYTGGNQPQHF